This TCR beta chain stems from a study of blood T cell repertoires in COVID-19. CDR1 and CDR2 (germline): SGHVS, FQNEAQ. The CDR3 loop spans 12 amino acids. V shed 6 bases and J 7 bases; nucleotides not matched to a gene: 3. Sequenced by immunoSEQ multiplex PCR; TCRdb stores in-frame clones only, minus some. Here the sample spans about 58,000 clones, around 87% being singletons. The V and J genes are TRBV7-8 and TRBJ2-4, with 7 bases identical to TRBD2. The sequenced material came from peripheral blood. The TCR originated in a human donor with active COVID-19. The donor label of this sample is uncertain. CDR3 nucleotides: TGTGCCAGCAGAGGGGAGGGTAACATTCAGTACTTC. Amino acids: CASRGEGNIQYF.